Shown below are 29 T cell receptor beta chains from a single sample sequenced in a study of spatial heterogeneity in lung cancer. Time point of the sample: sample taken at primary tumor resection. One entry per CDR3 protein results from TCRdb running MiXCR on the 5' RACE reads. The data contain 10,000 to 15,000 distinct CDR3 sequences, about 3.8% of them singletons. The sequencing used PBMCs, collected at surgery. These receptor sequences come from a male donor with early-stage non-small cell lung cancer.

A single count supports this clonotype. The chain combines TRBV7-3 with TRBJ2-5, with 8 bases that match TRBD1. Germline V gene lookup returns CDR1 SGHTA and CDR2 FQGTGA. The CDR3 extends over 15 amino acids. Trimming removed 5 bases from V and 4 bases from J; junction bases left unmatched: 9. The CDR3 sequence is CASSPHRGEAETQYF. DNA for the CDR3: TGTGCCAGCAGCCCGCACAGGGGGGAGGCAGAGACCCAGTACTTC.

This clonotype was counted ten times or more. CDR3 sequence reads: CASSMRDRGPHYNEQFF. The CDR3 DNA follows: TGTGCCAGCAGCATGCGAGACAGGGGGCCCCACTACAATGAGCAGTTCTTC. The rearrangement uses TRBV11-2 and TRBJ2-1, with 10 positions matching TRBD1. From germline, CDR1 is SGHAT and CDR2 FQNNGV. Germline trimming cut 5 bases from V and 3 bases from J; bases unmatched to any gene: 10. The CDR3 runs 17 residues.

In regard to this clonotype: Sequence at one end of the junction differs from germline and may be a read error. V is TRBV4-1 and J is TRBJ1-3; D gene unclear. The germline V gene has CDR1 MGHRA and CDR2 YSYEKL. The CDR3 consists of 15 residues. The CDR3 spells CPSSQDGVAGNTIYF. The CDR3 DNA sequence: TGCCCCAGCAGCCAAGATGGGGTCGCGGGAAACACCATATATTTT.

J is TRBJ1-1 and V is TRBV11-2; 8 nucleotides agree with TRBD1. V lost 4 bases and J lost 1; bases outside the gene matches: 5. The germline gives CDR1 SGHAT, CDR2 FQNNGV. The CDR3 is 15 residues long. CDR3 sequence (DNA): TGTGCCAGCAGCTGGAGGGGGACAGGGAACACTGAAGCTTTCTTT. Its translation: CASSWRGTGNTEAFF.

There are many counts of this clonotype. V is TRBV28 and J is TRBJ1-5; a possible D gene is TRBD1 (5 bases). Between the trimmed V and J ends, which lost 1 base and 9 bases, there was a span of 13 bases. The CDR3 consists of 14 residues. CDR1 MDHEN and CDR2 SYDVKM come from the germline V gene. DNA for the CDR3: TGTGCCAGCAGTTTATCGGCAGGGTCTGGGCCCCAGCATTTT. Encoded protein: CASSLSAGSGPQHF.

This clonotype is labeled as medium-sized. This chain uses TRBV11-2 with TRBJ1-1; D perhaps matches TRBD1 (5 bases). The CDR3 length is 12 residues. In germline, CDR1 is SGHAT, CDR2 FQNNGV. V was cut by 6 bases and J by 6 bases, with 11 bases left in between. The DNA for the CDR3 is TGTGCCAGCAGGTCCTGGGACCCTGAAGCTTTCTTT. It encodes CASRSWDPEAFF.

The chain carries TRBV24-1 and TRBJ2-7, with D perhaps matching TRBD2 (5 bases). Trimming took 4 bases from V and 7 from J, leaving 22 bases between them. There are 16 residues in the CDR3. CDR1 KGHDR and CDR2 SFDVKD come from the germline V gene. The CDR3 coding sequence is TGTGCCACCAGTGACTCCACCGTTCCCGGAGGAGAAGAGCAGTACTTC. Residues: CATSDSTVPGGEEQYF.

In its sample, this clonotype was seen many times. The V gene is TRBV6-4, the J gene TRBJ2-1; D is possibly TRBD1 or TRBD2 (6 bases each). Germline V gives CDR1 MRHNA, CDR2 SNTAGT. V was clipped by 5 bases and J by 2 bases, with 13 bases between them. The length of the CDR3 is 15 residues. CDR3 coding DNA: TGTGCCAGCAGTCGGGGGCGGGCTCCCTACAATGAGCAGTTCTTC. It yields the protein CASSRGRAPYNEQFF.

Worth noting for this clonotype: This clone may be a read error of a much larger clone one base away. V usage is TRBV29-1 and J usage is TRBJ1-1; no firm D call. This CDR3 comprises 14 residues. Per germline, CDR1 SQVTM and CDR2 ANQGSEA. The CDR3: CSVSPRTVNTGAFF. The CDR3 nucleotides are TGCAGCGTGAGCCCCAGGACGGTGAACACTGGAGCTTTCTTT.

This clonotype was seen at least ten times. The rearrangement joins TRBV18 to TRBJ2-7, with TRBD2 identical over 8 bases. Germline V gene lookup returns CDR1 KGHSH and CDR2 LQKENI. Losses at the gene ends were 5 bases for V and 2 bases for J; bases not matched to a gene: 5. The CDR3 extends over 14 amino acids. The CDR3 region has the DNA TGTGCCAGCTCAGCAACTAGCGGTCCCTACGAGCAGTACTTC. Residues: CASSATSGPYEQYF.

This clonotype was recorded at least ten times. The V and J genes are TRBV27 and TRBJ2-3; D is undetermined. The germline CDR1 and CDR2 sequences are MNHEY and SMNVEV (reference sequence). Deletions cut 4 bases from V and 6 bases from J, with 14 bases between. The CDR3 loop spans 14 amino acids. The CDR3 bases are TGTGCCAGCAGTTCCTTGGTCCCGTGGGATACGCAGTATTTT. The encoded protein is CASSSLVPWDTQYF.

This clonotype was seen a handful of times. The chain carries TRBV6-5 and TRBJ2-1, with a possible D match to TRBD1 (6 bases). The CDR3 extends over 14 amino acids. The V gene's germline CDR1 is MNHEY and CDR2 SVGAGI. The V gene lost 4 bases and the J gene lost 7 bases, with 14 bases spanning the gap. CDR3 residues: CASSSGTSPNEQFF. CDR3 coding DNA: TGTGCCAGCAGTTCCGGGACATCCCCAAATGAGCAGTTCTTC.

This clonotype was observed at least ten times. The chain links TRBV28 to TRBJ2-2, with D hard to call. CDR1 and CDR2 (germline): MDHEN, SYDVKM. V was clipped by 6 bases and J by 1 base, with 3 bases between them. This CDR3 has 12 residues. CDR3 nucleotide sequence: TGTGCCAGCAGAGTGAACACCGGGGAGCTGTTTTTT. Protein product: CASRVNTGELFF.

At least ten counts were recorded for this clonotype. This chain connects TRBV5-1 to TRBJ2-4; the match to TRBD2 covers 10 bases. Germline-derived CDR1 and CDR2 are SGHRS and YFSETQ. CDR3 size: 15 residues. V trimming: 4 bases; J trimming: 6 bases; junction bases outside the gene matches: 7. CDR3 loop: CASSLEAGGINIQYF. In nucleotides, the CDR3 is TGCGCCAGCAGCCTAGAAGCGGGAGGGATAAACATTCAGTACTTC.

This clonotype is classed as medium-sized. V gene TRBV11-2 combines with J gene TRBJ2-5; either TRBD1 or TRBD2 may fit D (5 bases each). Per the germline V gene, CDR1 is SGHAT and CDR2 is FQNNGV. With 0 bases removed from V and 13 bases from J, the gap between germline ends came to 15 bases. The CDR3 has 13 residues. The CDR3 DNA sequence: TGTGCCAGCAGCTTAGAATCGGCGTCAGGGAGGTACTTC. The encoded protein is CASSLESASGRYF.

The sample holds many counts of this clonotype. The V gene is TRBV18, the J gene TRBJ1-1, with D unresolved. The CDR3 is 15 residues long. Germline V gives CDR1 KGHSH, CDR2 LQKENI. Trimming stripped 0 bases from V and 5 bases from J, with 13 bases between. In nucleotides, the CDR3 is TGTGCCAGCTCACCACCCGAAAGCCTGCCTACTGAAGCTTTCTTT. This codes for CASSPPESLPTEAFF.

In this sample, this clonotype is medium-sized. The chain is built from TRBV7-9 and TRBJ2-1, with a tentative D call TRBD1 (6 bases). V was pared by 5 bases and J by 6 bases, with 17 bases between. Per the germline V gene, CDR1 is SEHNR and CDR2 is FQNEAQ (reference sequence). The CDR3 has 15 amino acids. The CDR3 sequence: CASSPWTEGSNEQFF. DNA for the CDR3: TGTGCCAGCAGCCCGTGGACAGAAGGAAGCAATGAGCAGTTCTTC.

This clonotype was observed at least ten times. The chain couples TRBV19 to TRBJ2-1; 7 nucleotides line up with TRBD2. The V gene's germline CDR1 is LNHDA and CDR2 SQIVND (reference sequence). V shed 3 bases, J shed 2 bases, and the junction held 4 bases outside the gene matches. This CDR3 is 15 amino acids long. The CDR3 protein is CASSMLAGAYNEQFF. CDR3 DNA: TGTGCCAGTAGTATGCTCGCGGGAGCCTACAATGAGCAGTTCTTC. Based on the CDR3 plus reference TRBV19 and TRBJ2-1, the full variable domain is DGGITQSPKYLFRKEGQNVTLSCEQNLNHDAMYWYRQDPGQGLRLIYYSQIVNDFQKGDIAEGYSVSREKKESFPLTVTSAQKNPTAFYLCASSMLAGAYNEQFFGPGTRLTVL.

This clonotype showed up many times. The chain uses TRBV20-1 and TRBJ2-7; D gene ambiguous. CDR3 size: 18 residues. Deletions cut 2 bases from V and 3 bases from J, with 26 bases between. Per germline, CDR1 DFQATT and CDR2 SNEGSKA (reference sequence). The chain's CDR3 is CSARSRVPETRLYYEQYF. As DNA, the CDR3 is TGCAGTGCTAGAAGTCGGGTGCCGGAGACGAGACTCTACTACGAGCAGTACTTC.

In its sample, this clonotype was seen many times. The V and J genes are TRBV6-5 and TRBJ2-1; D is unclear. This CDR3 contains 13 residues. With 4 bases removed from V and 7 bases from J, the gap between germline ends came to 11 bases. Germline V lookup: CDR1 MNHEY, CDR2 SVGAGI. The CDR3 protein is CASSSLGRNEQFF. CDR3 nucleotide sequence: TGTGCCAGCAGTTCTTTGGGTAGAAATGAGCAGTTCTTC.

This clonotype has a count of ten or more. J is TRBJ2-2 and V is TRBV28, with D unclear. V lost 3 bases, J lost 1 base, and 6 bases lay in between. The length of the CDR3 is 14 residues. CDR1 is MDHEN and CDR2 is SYDVKM in the germline V gene. The CDR3 reads CASSLFGNTGELFF. The CDR3 region has the DNA TGTGCCAGCAGTTTGTTCGGGAACACCGGGGAGCTGTTTTTT.

The J gene is TRBJ2-1, the V gene TRBV5-1, with 15 bases aligning to TRBD2. CDR1 SGHRS and CDR2 YFSETQ come from the germline V gene. The V and J ends lost 4 bases and 3 bases, in that order; junction bases with no gene match: 11. CDR3 length equals 19 residues. DNA of the CDR3: TGCGCCAGCAGCCGTACTTGGGGACTAGCGGGAGGTTTCTACAATGAGCAGTTCTTC. Residues: CASSRTWGLAGGFYNEQFF.

This clonotype appeared many times. V and J are TRBV6-2 or TRBV6-3 and TRBJ2-6, with D perhaps given as TRBD1 or TRBD2 (5 bases each). The CDR3 length is 15 residues. V dropped 2 bases and J dropped 4 bases, with 9 bases sitting between them. Germline V gives CDR1 MNHEY, CDR2 SVGEGT. CDR3 sequence: CASSYVGAGANVLTF. The CDR3 DNA reads TGTGCCAGCAGTTACGTCGGGGCCGGGGCCAACGTCCTGACTTTC.

The V and J genes are TRBV20-1 and TRBJ2-7; 7 bases match TRBD1. This CDR3 contains 13 residues. CDR1 is DFQATT, CDR2 SNEGSKA, per germline (reference sequence). J gave up 1 base and V 4 bases, and 4 bases lay outside the gene matches. The DNA for the CDR3 is TGCAGTGCTACCGGGACAGCTTCCTACGAGCAGTACTTC. Its translation: CSATGTASYEQYF.

In its sample, this clonotype was seen many times. This chain connects TRBV5-1 to TRBJ2-7; perhaps TRBD2 as D (6 bases). Trimming took off 4 bases at V and 5 bases at J, with 19 bases between the two ends. From germline, CDR1 is SGHRS and CDR2 YFSETQ. The CDR3 consists of 15 residues. The CDR3 coding sequence is TGCGCCAGCAGCCGAAGTGGGGGGAGGAGCGACGAGCAGTACTTC. Its protein is CASSRSGGRSDEQYF.

This chain uses TRBV20-1 with TRBJ2-3, with 15 bases lining up with TRBD2. Per the germline V gene, CDR1 is DFQATT and CDR2 is SNEGSKA (reference sequence). J was trimmed by 5 bases and V by 6 bases; bases with no gene match: 9. The CDR3 extends over 16 amino acids. This chain's CDR3 is CSAPRGLAGGVDTQYF. In nucleotides, the CDR3 is TGCAGTGCCCCCAGGGGACTAGCGGGAGGTGTAGATACGCAGTATTTT.

This clonotype turned up a few times. This sequence joins TRBV18 and TRBJ2-2; D could derive from TRBD1 or TRBD2 (6 bases each). The germline V gene has CDR1 KGHSH and CDR2 LQKENI. Trimming took 0 bases from V and 1 from J, leaving 9 bases between them. The CDR3 loop spans 16 amino acids. CDR3 residues: CASSPPGGRNTGELFF. CDR3 bases: TGTGCCAGCTCACCACCCGGGGGCAGGAACACCGGGGAGCTGTTTTTT.

This clonotype was seen at least ten times. The CDR3 loop reads CSARLLRPLHF. The CDR3 DNA sequence: TGCAGTGCTAGGTTGCTCCGGCCCCTCCACTTT. The chain links TRBV20-1 to TRBJ1-6; D uncertain. Germline V CDR1 and CDR2: DFQATT, SNEGSKA (reference sequence). Between the trimmed V and J ends, which lost 3 bases and 13 bases, there was a span of 10 bases. The CDR3 consists of 11 residues.

Many counts were recorded for this clonotype. This chain joins TRBV18 and TRBJ2-2; D gene unclear. The germline CDR1 and CDR2 sequences are KGHSH and LQKENI. V lost 0 bases to trimming and J lost 5 bases, with 1 base between them. CDR3 length: 12 amino acids. The CDR3 sequence is CASSPPTGELFF. The CDR3 bases are TGTGCCAGCTCACCACCGACCGGGGAGCTGTTTTTT. The whole variable domain, filled in from reference TRBV18 and TRBJ2-2, reads NAGVMQNPRHLVRRRGQEARLRCSPMKGHSHVYWYRQLPEEGLKFMVYLQKENIIDESGMPKERFSAEFPKEGPSILRIQQVVRGDSAAYFCASSPPTGELFFGEGSRLTVL.